The TCR beta chain under discussion was sequenced for a study of T cell responses to AZD1222 COVID-19 vaccine. TCRdb keeps only in-frame clones here, not all; method: immunoSEQ multiplex PCR. The sample includes approximately 110,000 clones, more than 70% seen only once; the top ten take about 4.9%. CDR1 SGHAT and CDR2 FQNNGV come from the germline V gene. J gave up 7 bases and V 7 bases, and 8 bases lay outside the gene matches. This CDR3 comprises 14 residues. The source of this sequence is an adult in good health. This chain links TRBV11-2 with TRBJ2-1; 9 nucleotides agree with TRBD2. This sample comprised peripheral blood, obtained on day 0 of AZD1222 vaccination. CDR3 loop: CASTRASGVNEQFF. The CDR3 nucleotides read TGTGCCAGCACCAGGGCTAGCGGGGTAAATGAGCAGTTCTTC.